This T cell receptor (beta chain) was identified during a study of Graves' ophthalmopathy and Graves' hyperthyroidism (dated 2018 in TCRdb). At the level of the whole study: Peripheral blood was collected before any treatment was given, at the time of initial diagnosis. TCR beta repertoire signatures were used to distinguish Graves' ophthalmopathy from Graves' hyperthyroidism and to predict progression to ophthalmopathy. In total, 120 to 150 blood samples were TCR-sequenced: around 42 ophthalmopathy, some 75 hyperthyroidism and some 17 hyperthyroidism-to-ophthalmopathy patients. To explore V-J signatures distinguishing ophthalmopathy from hyperthyroidism, a discovery set of about 99 patients (roughly 44 ophthalmopathy, 57 stable hyperthyroidism) was enrolled. For independent validation, a separate cohort was made up of 18 hyperthyroidism patients plus 17 patients who later progressed from hyperthyroidism to ophthalmopathy. In five or six hyperthyroidism patients, the T-cell repertoires found in thyroid tissue were compared with those found in blood. After sampling, hyperthyroidism patients received methimazole starting at 30 mg daily, and ophthalmopathy patients received high-dose intravenous methylprednisolone. The 100 discovery patients were randomly split 7:3 into training and test sets. The paper as a whole reports these results and caveats: In validation, the model predicted ophthalmopathy progression with 70.59% sensitivity and approximately 72% specificity; roughly eleven predicted patients were CT-confirmed with GO in a median of approximately six months. In cross-validation, the 13-signature model distinguished ophthalmopathy from stable hyperthyroidism with around 90% sensitivity and 81.08% specificity, while in the test set the corresponding values were approximately 79% and 70%. No statistical method was used to set the sample size in advance, and the investigators knew which group each participant was assigned to. Most expanded thyroid clonotypes with frequency above 0.001 were also detected in blood, suggesting blood repertoires may reflect the thyroid immune response.

For repertoire sequencing, the TCR beta CDR3 regions were amplified from RNA transcripts. The first round of RT-PCR was done with HTBI primers and the Qiagen OneStep RT-PCR kit, and was followed by a second round of multiplex PCR, then size selection and purification. Libraries were sequenced paired-end with 100 bp reads on an Illumina HiSeq2000. As for the authors' bioinformatics: Reads were processed with SOAPnuke, discarding reads with adapters, uncalled bases, mean Phred below 15, or no exact constant-primer or identifier match. High-quality paired reads were merged with COPE v1.2.5. Each unique nucleotide sequence was defined as a clonotype, and clonotypes were aligned to IMGT TRB V, D and J references with MiTCR v1.1. The analysis was limited to V-J combinations with a frequency above 0.0001, which together covered over 99% of the repertoires. A TCR clonal expansion and chaos score per V-J combination was defined as the ratio of F50 clonal expansion to chaos observed in the TCRdist matrix. Welch's t-statistics and random forest were used to reduce the features to about a dozen V-J combinations, which were then used as input to a naive Bayes classifier. The similarity between thyroid and blood repertoires was quantified using the Morisita-Horn index. Using fastp trimming at Q25 and MiXCR clonotype assembly, TCRdb reanalyzed the public sequencing data and kept in-frame beta chains. Each entry is one CDR3 protein sequence, shown with its most common DNA and genes. The V and J calls and clone size come from TCRdb's table, not from the authors' own analysis. In all, the sample holds hundreds of thousands of distinct CDR3 sequences, and approximately 22% of those were seen once. The ten biggest clones cover around 6.5% of the sample.

Hyperthyroidism was considered stable if no progression to ophthalmopathy occurred within 18 months of follow-up. Hyperthyroidism patients were newly diagnosed, with disease duration under 2 months, and aged 18 to 65 years. Patients with other autoimmune diseases, uncontrolled infections, pregnancy or lactation were excluded from the study. Diagnosis relied on clinical symptoms, serum thyroxine, TRAb, thyroid ultrasound and orbital computed tomography. PBMCs were isolated from about 9 ml of fresh peripheral blood by Ficoll-Paque density gradient centrifugation. Total RNA was extracted using Trizol reagent, and RNA quality was checked on an Agilent 2100 Bioanalyzer. This clonotype showed up many times. Its recognized antigen is unknown. No base-level quality is on record; no much larger clone is a single base apart. Inclusive of the bounding cysteine and phenylalanine, the CDR3 is 13 residues long. Only the CDR3 DNA stays, 39 bases, in frame from base 1. Between the V and J ends, shortened by 7 bases and 4 bases respectively, the junction contains 13 bases. The germline V gene specifies MNHEY as CDR1 and SVGAGI as CDR2.

The chain is assembled from TRBV6-5 and TRBJ1-1, with no reliable assignment of the D segment. Material: peripheral blood. The TCR sequence derives from a woman aged 18-29 years with stable Graves' hyperthyroidism. Some clones in this sample may be carry-over from other donors' samples. Donor details come from another sample of the same person, matched by shared clones. The CDR3 region reads CASTDVGSTEAFF. At the DNA level, the sequence is TGTGCCAGCACCGACGTAGGGTCCACTGAAGCTTTCTTT.